The 27 T cell receptor beta chains presented below share a single source sample, sequenced in a study of regulatory T cells in long-lasting Graves disease. Building of the TCR beta libraries involved iRepertoire HTBI primers and Arm-PCR of CDR3 regions. TCRdb used MiXCR to reprocess the multiplex PCR reads, holding one entry per CDR3 protein. The sample yields around 400,000 distinct CDR3 sequences, around a sixth seen once. Time point denoted: newly diagnosed GD, antithyroid drugs for less than 3 months. The TCR library used RNA extracted from PBMCs. Material: peripheral blood mononuclear cells (PBMCs), obtained at new diagnosis, from a patient treated with antithyroid drugs. The source of these receptors is a female donor with Graves disease.

There are a few counts of this clonotype. The genes are TRBV27 and TRBJ1-5; possible D gene TRBD1, 5 bases. Germline V gives CDR1 MNHEY, CDR2 SMNVEV (reference sequence). This CDR3 comprises 13 residues. With 5 bases removed from V and 4 bases from J, the gap between germline ends came to 9 bases. CDR3 region: CASSRQINQPQHF. As DNA, the CDR3 is TGTGCCAGCAGTCGACAGATTAATCAGCCCCAGCATTTT.

This clonotype has just a few counts. The chain uses TRBV20-1 and TRBJ2-7; perhaps TRBD1 as D (5 bases). The CDR3 sequence is 13 residues long. Looked up from germline, CDR1 is DFQATT and CDR2 is SNEGSKA (reference sequence). V dropped 1 base and J dropped 3 bases, with 10 bases sitting between them. Here the CDR3 DNA reads TGCAGTGCTAGAGGGACACACGACTACGAGCAGTACTTC. This codes for CSARGTHDYEQYF.

In its sample, this clonotype was seen a few times. No conserved phenylalanine or tryptophan ends this CDR3, so it is likely a read error. V is TRBV7-3 and J is TRBJ2-7; 7 bases line up with TRBD1. Germline V gene data show CDR1 as SGHTA and CDR2 as FQGTGA. The CDR3 extends over 15 amino acids. The ends lost 2 bases at V and 3 bases at J; junction bases unmatched: 7. The CDR3 protein is CASSLSPGGIYEQYS. The CDR3 DNA reads TGTGCCAGCAGCTTATCTCCAGGGGGTATCTACGAGCAGTACTCC.

This clonotype showed up many times. V and J are TRBV19 and TRBJ2-2; TRBD2 might be the D (5 bases). This CDR3 has 16 amino acids. V was shortened by 3 bases and J by 13 bases, with 24 bases between the two germline ends. Germline CDR1 LNHDA, CDR2 SQIVND (reference sequence). CDR3 DNA sequence: TGTGCCAGTAGTATCTTGCCGAGGGTGAATCGGGGAGTGCTGTTTTTT. Protein sequence: CASSILPRVNRGVLFF.

This clonotype was recorded many times. The chain recombines TRBV11-1 with TRBJ2-2; D is unclear. Trimming left V 6 bases short and J 0 bases short, with 11 bases between. In germline, CDR1 is SGHAT, CDR2 FQDESV (reference sequence). The CDR3 has 15 residues. The CDR3 DNA reads as TGTGCCAGCAGGGCCGGAATCGCGAACACCGGGGAGCTGTTTTTT. As protein: CASRAGIANTGELFF.

This clonotype has ten or more counts. V and J are TRBV27 and TRBJ1-2, with 8 bases lining up with TRBD1. J gave up 4 bases and V 5 bases, and 9 bases lay outside the gene matches. This CDR3 has 15 amino acids. The germline V gene has CDR1 MNHEY and CDR2 SMNVEV (reference sequence). The CDR3 is CASSGPGRGPYGYTF. CDR3 coding DNA: TGTGCCAGCAGTGGCCCAGGCAGGGGGCCCTATGGCTACACCTTC.

The table lists this clonotype with many counts. The chain couples TRBV27 to TRBJ1-5; weak D call: TRBD1 (5 bases). CDR3 size: 18 residues. CDR1 is MNHEY, CDR2 SMNVEV, per germline (reference sequence). The ends were cut back, 4 bases at V and 2 bases at J, with 21 bases in the middle. CDR3 bases: TGTGCCAGCAGTTGGAGGTGGATCGGGGGAGCGGGCAATCAGCCCCAGCATTTT. It encodes CASSWRWIGGAGNQPQHF.

This clonotype was seen at least ten times. The J gene is TRBJ1-2, the V gene TRBV10-3; 11 bases agree with TRBD1. Germline V gene lookup returns CDR1 ENHRY and CDR2 SYGVKD. J was trimmed by 7 bases and V by 4 bases; bases with no gene match: 2. The CDR3 covers 13 residues. The CDR3 loop reads CAISGDRGFGYTF. In DNA form, the CDR3 reads TGTGCCATCAGTGGGGACAGGGGGTTTGGCTACACCTTC.

In its sample, this clonotype was seen many times. This chain links TRBV5-1 with TRBJ2-1; 7 nucleotides agree with TRBD2. CDR1 SGHRS and CDR2 YFSETQ come from the germline V gene. V lost 5 bases and J lost 3; bases outside the gene matches: 2. This CDR3 has 13 residues. The CDR3 nucleotides read TGCGCCAGCAGGGGGGGGGGCTACAATGAGCAGTTCTTC. Translating gives CASRGGGYNEQFF.

The chain recombines TRBV27 with TRBJ2-2; maybe TRBD2 (7 bases). CDR3 size: 20 residues. Per germline, CDR1 MNHEY and CDR2 SMNVEV (reference sequence). V lost 2 bases and J lost 7, with 29 bases in between. The DNA of the CDR3 is TGTGCCAGCAGTTTACCGGGGGGCGCGGGGGCTTGGAAAGACGGCGGGGAGCTGTTTTTT. Encoded protein: CASSLPGGAGAWKDGGELFF.

A remark on this clonotype: A read error is the likely source, as a far larger clone sits one nucleotide away. V is TRBV2 and J is TRBJ1-1, with a tentative D call TRBD1 (6 bases). The V gene's germline CDR1 is SNHLY and CDR2 FYNNEI. The length of the CDR3 is 17 residues. The V gene lost 6 bases and the J gene lost 1 base, with 21 bases spanning the gap. The CDR3 region has the DNA TGTGCCAGCAGCTTAACAGACAGGCTGGGCCCGAACACTGAAGCTTTCTTT. Its translation is CASSLTDRLGPNTEAFF.

This clonotype was counted between two and nine times. The V call is TRBV11-2, the J call TRBJ2-1; D might be TRBD2 (5 bases). In germline, CDR1 is SGHAT, CDR2 FQNNGV. The CDR3 is 14 amino acids. The V gene lost 9 bases and the J gene lost 9 bases, with 21 bases spanning the gap. DNA of the CDR3: TGTGCCAGTGCCCCTGTCCTAGCTGGGAGTGAGCAGTTCTTC. Amino acid sequence: CASAPVLAGSEQFF.

Details on this clonotype: A read error may be the cause here, since a much bigger clone is one base away. The chain couples TRBV28 to TRBJ2-7; D is unclear. The CDR3 has 17 residues. In germline, CDR1 is MDHEN, CDR2 SYDVKM. The CDR3 DNA reads as TGTGCCAGGAGTTTAGCCGAAGGTAGTGCCAGAATCTACGAGCAGTACTTC. Translated, it gives CARSLAEGSARIYEQYF.

In this sample, this clonotype turned up many times. The chain links TRBV2 to TRBJ2-5, with 8 bases identical to TRBD2. The CDR3 has 13 residues. With V trimmed by 10 bases and J by 1 base, 5 bases remained unmatched. Germline lookup yields CDR1 SNHLY and CDR2 FYNNEI. The CDR3 reads CATTLAVQETQYF. The DNA for the CDR3 is TGTGCCACCACACTAGCGGTCCAAGAGACCCAGTACTTC.

This clonotype occurred many times. This sequence joins TRBV5-1 and TRBJ1-6; 8 nucleotides align to TRBD1. CDR3 length: 17 amino acids. Losses at the gene ends were 3 bases for V and 0 bases for J; bases not matched to a gene: 5. The germline gives CDR1 SGHRS, CDR2 YFSETQ. The CDR3 region has the DNA TGCGCCAGCAGCTCGCAGGGACAGGACTCCTATAATTCACCCCTCCACTTT. Amino acid sequence: CASSSQGQDSYNSPLHF.

The table lists this clonotype with many counts. The rearrangement uses TRBV14 and TRBJ2-2; a possible D gene is TRBD1 (6 bases). This CDR3 has 15 amino acids. With 2 bases removed from V and 0 bases from J, the gap between germline ends came to 7 bases. Germline V CDR1 and CDR2: SGHDN, FVKESK. The DNA of the CDR3 is TGTGCCAGCAGCCAACAGGGGACGAACACCGGGGAGCTGTTTTTT. Translating gives CASSQQGTNTGELFF.

This clonotype was seen ten or more times. The V and J genes are TRBV11-2 and TRBJ2-5, with a possible D match to TRBD1 (6 bases). Germline lookup yields CDR1 SGHAT and CDR2 FQNNGV. The CDR3 spans 16 residues. Deletions cut 7 bases from V and 2 bases from J, with 20 bases between. The CDR3 protein is CASTPAPRDIQETQYF. The CDR3 bases are TGTGCCAGCACGCCCGCCCCCCGGGACATACAAGAGACCCAGTACTTC.

This clonotype was recorded at least ten times. This rearrangement joins TRBV29-1 to TRBJ2-5, with 8 positions matching TRBD2. The ends lost 2 bases at V and 4 bases at J; junction bases unmatched: 6. Germline lookup yields CDR1 SQVTM and CDR2 ANQGSEA. This CDR3 contains 14 residues. The CDR3 loop reads CSVEPAGEAETQYF. As DNA, the CDR3 is TGCAGCGTTGAACCAGCGGGAGAGGCAGAGACCCAGTACTTC. Filled out from reference TRBV29-1 and TRBJ2-5, the complete variable domain reads SAVISQKPSRDICQRGTSLTIQCQVDSQVTMMFWYRQQPGQSLTLIATANQGSEATYESGFVIDKFPISRPNLTFSTLTVSNMSPEDSSIYLCSVEPAGEAETQYFGPGTRLLVL.

This clonotype showed up many times. This chain connects TRBV4-1 to TRBJ1-1; a weak D match, TRBD1 (6 bases). This CDR3 is built from 14 residues. Germline assignment: CDR1 MGHRA and CDR2 YSYEKL. V lost 0 bases and J lost 11, with 16 bases in between. The CDR3 is CASSQDQGRITAFF. DNA for the CDR3: TGCGCCAGCAGCCAAGATCAGGGGAGGATCACGGCTTTCTTT.

In its sample, this clonotype was seen many times. V usage is TRBV12-3 or TRBV12-4 and J usage is TRBJ2-7; D assignment may be TRBD1 or TRBD2 (5 bases each). The CDR3 has 14 residues. V gave up 5 bases and J gave up 4 bases, with 15 bases separating them. The CDR3 reads CASSDYQGNYEQYF. The CDR3 DNA sequence: TGTGCCAGCAGTGACTATCAGGGAAATTACGAGCAGTACTTC.

This clonotype was recorded many times. The rearrangement joins TRBV3-1 to TRBJ1-1; D may be TRBD1 (6 bases). V lost 2 bases and J lost 1, with 14 bases in between. Germline V gene lookup returns CDR1 LGHDT and CDR2 YNNKEL (reference sequence). The CDR3 runs 16 residues. The CDR3 DNA is TGTGCCAGCAGCCAACCGCCGCTACAGGGGAACACTGAAGCTTTCTTT. Its translation: CASSQPPLQGNTEAFF.

This clonotype has ten or more counts. J is TRBJ2-2 and V is TRBV5-5; D may be TRBD2 (6 bases). V shed 8 bases and J shed 0 bases, with 11 bases lying between them. The CDR3 has 14 amino acids. Germline CDR1 SGHKS, CDR2 YYEKEE (reference sequence). The CDR3 loop reads CASQGGANTGELFF. The CDR3 DNA is TGTGCCAGTCAGGGCGGGGCGAACACCGGGGAGCTGTTTTTT.

In this sample, this clonotype turned up many times. This sequence joins TRBV19 and TRBJ1-1; 7 bases match TRBD1. The V segment lost 2 bases and the J segment 3 bases; nucleotides outside the gene matches: 6. Germline-derived CDR1 and CDR2 are LNHDA and SQIVND (reference sequence). The CDR3 has 15 amino acids. The CDR3, as DNA: TGTGCCAGTAGTATAAGAGACAGGGTTTACACTGAAGCTTTCTTT. This gives the protein CASSIRDRVYTEAFF.

V and J are TRBV28 and TRBJ2-5; 7 bases fit TRBD1. The CDR3 has 14 residues. Germline V gives CDR1 MDHEN, CDR2 SYDVKM. V lost 6 bases and J lost 4; bases outside the gene matches: 8. The CDR3 region has the DNA TGTGCCAGCAGGGGTACAGGGGCCGGAGAGACCCAGTACTTC. It is translated as CASRGTGAGETQYF.

For this clonotype: A much larger clone is a single base away; this may be a read error. The CDR3 loop is CSVLGQGACEQYF. CDR3 in DNA: TGCAGCGTACTGGGACAGGGGGCCTGCGAGCAGTACTTC. The chain has TRBV29-1 and TRBJ2-7; 12 nucleotides align to TRBD1. J was trimmed by 6 bases and V by 6 bases; bases with no gene match: 6. Germline lookup yields CDR1 SQVTM and CDR2 ANQGSEA. CDR3 length: 13 residues.

Many counts were recorded for this clonotype. The rearrangement links TRBV5-5 to TRBJ2-5; 7 bases line up with TRBD2. This CDR3 is 13 amino acids long. Germline V CDR1 and CDR2: SGHKS, YYEKEE (reference sequence). The trim removed 1 base at V and 5 bases at J, leaving 2 bases unmatched. The CDR3 coding sequence is TGTGCCAGCAGCTTGTGGGAGGGGGAGACCCAGTACTTC. Translating gives CASSLWEGETQYF. The whole variable domain, remainder taken from reference TRBV5-5 and TRBJ2-5, is DAGVTQSPTHLIKTRGQQVTLRCSPISGHKSVSWYQQVLGQGPQFIFQYYEKEERGRGNFPDRFSARQFPNYSSELNVNALLLGDSALYLCASSLWEGETQYFGPGTRLLVL.

The genes are TRBV24-1 and TRBJ1-1; D gene unclear. Trimming stripped 8 bases from V and 4 bases from J, with 7 bases between. CDR1 is KGHDR, CDR2 SFDVKD, per germline. The CDR3 sequence is 11 residues long. The CDR3 loop is CATKGGTEAFF. The CDR3 nucleotides are TGTGCCACCAAGGGAGGCACTGAAGCTTTCTTT.